A single sample gave rise to the 10 T cell receptor beta chains below, sequenced in a study of T cell responses to AZD1222 COVID-19 vaccine. This table comes from immunoSEQ multiplex PCR, and its TCRdb copy is limited to in-frame clones, with some not included. The sample includes tens of thousands of clones, 70% to 90% seen only once; the top ten take roughly 21%. Sequenced here: peripheral blood, sampled on day 0 of AZD1222 vaccination. The receptors originated from an adult in good health.

V gene TRBV5-4 combines with J gene TRBJ1-2; D gene ambiguous. V lost 1 base and J 0 bases, leaving 10 bases between the germline ends. The CDR3 extends over 15 amino acids. The germline V gene has CDR1 SGHNT and CDR2 YYREEE (reference sequence). CDR3 sequence (DNA): TGTGCCAGCAGCTTGTATTCGGCTTCTAACTATGGCTACACCTTC. It encodes CASSLYSASNYGYTF.

The rearrangement uses TRBV27 and TRBJ1-2; 8 positions match TRBD1. The CDR3 loop spans 14 amino acids. Germline V gene data show CDR1 as MNHEY and CDR2 as SMNVEV (reference sequence). Losses at the gene ends were 5 bases for V and 7 bases for J; bases not matched to a gene: 9. CDR3 protein: CASSAVDRGGGYTF. The DNA of the CDR3 is TGTGCCAGCAGTGCCGTCGACAGGGGAGGTGGCTACACCTTC.

V is TRBV10-2 and J is TRBJ2-1, with 8 bases identical to TRBD1. CDR1 is WSHSY and CDR2 is SAAADI in the germline V gene. This CDR3 has 14 amino acids. With V trimmed by 3 bases and J by 3 bases, 1 base remained unmatched. Here the CDR3 reads CASSEGTGYNEQFF. As DNA, the CDR3 is TGCGCCAGCAGTGAAGGGACAGGCTACAATGAGCAGTTCTTC.

The chain uses TRBV6-5 and TRBJ2-7; no clear D gene. Germline assignment: CDR1 MNHEY and CDR2 SVGAGI. V lost 0 bases and J lost 0, with 12 bases in between. The CDR3 runs 16 residues. The CDR3 nucleotides are TGTGCCAGCAGTTACTCCCCCCCGGATAGCTCCTACGAGCAGTACTTC. This sequence encodes CASSYSPPDSSYEQYF.

The chain couples TRBV5-4 to TRBJ1-2, with D maybe TRBD1 (5 bases). CDR1 SGHNT and CDR2 YYREEE come from the germline V gene (reference sequence). Trimming left V 0 bases short and J 8 bases short, with 17 bases between. The CDR3 is 15 residues long. The CDR3: CASSLAAGPRGGYTF. In DNA form, the CDR3 reads TGTGCCAGCAGCTTGGCTGCGGGGCCTAGGGGCGGCTACACCTTC.

The rearrangement uses TRBV14 and TRBJ1-1; D uncertain. V lost 4 bases and J 0 bases, leaving 6 bases between the germline ends. This CDR3 region has 13 residues. CDR1 and CDR2 (germline): SGHDN, FVKESK. CDR3 protein: CASSPKMNTEAFF. The CDR3 DNA reads as TGTGCCAGCAGCCCCAAAATGAACACTGAAGCTTTCTTT. Full variable domain (missing parts from reference TRBV14 and TRBJ1-1): EAGVTQFPSHSVIEKGQTVTLRCDPISGHDNLYWYRRVMGKEIKFLLHFVKESKQDESGMPNNRFLAERTGGTYSTLKVQPAELEDSGVYFCASSPKMNTEAFFGQGTRLTVV.

This chain joins TRBV3-1 (or the pseudogene TRBV3-2) and TRBJ2-1, with D maybe TRBD2 (6 bases). This CDR3 comprises 17 residues. Germline CDR1 and CDR2: LGHDT and YNNKEL (reference sequence). Deletions cut 0 bases from V and 2 bases from J, with 14 bases between. The CDR3 sequence is CASSQELAVPPYNEQFF. The CDR3 bases are TGTGCCAGCAGCCAAGAGTTAGCGGTCCCCCCCTACAATGAGCAGTTCTTC.

This clone was counted a single time. The chain is built from TRBV6-2 or TRBV6-3 and TRBJ1-5; 7 positions match TRBD1. There are 15 residues in the CDR3. Germline V gene data show CDR1 as MNHEY and CDR2 as SVGEGT. The ends lost 6 bases at V and 3 bases at J; junction bases unmatched: 8. CDR3 amino acids: CASSLDRVLNQPQHF. CDR3 coding DNA: TGTGCCAGCAGCCTAGACAGGGTCCTCAATCAGCCCCAGCATTTT.

V is TRBV5-1 and J is TRBJ2-7; 7 nucleotides line up with TRBD1. Per germline, CDR1 SGHRS and CDR2 YFSETQ. The CDR3 loop spans 14 amino acids. The ends lost 4 bases at V and 2 bases at J; junction bases unmatched: 6. The CDR3 nucleotides read TGCGCCAGCAGCAACCGGGACAGACCCTACGAGCAGTACTTC. Protein product: CASSNRDRPYEQYF.

The chain couples TRBV3-1 (or the pseudogene TRBV3-2) to TRBJ2-1; 7 bases align to TRBD2. The length of the CDR3 is 14 residues. CDR1 is LGHDT and CDR2 is YNNKEL in the germline V gene (reference sequence). Germline trimming cut 7 bases from V and 4 bases from J; bases unmatched to any gene: 7. CDR3 loop: CASTWGAGYNEQFF. Here the CDR3 DNA reads TGTGCCAGCACCTGGGGAGCGGGGTACAATGAGCAGTTCTTC.